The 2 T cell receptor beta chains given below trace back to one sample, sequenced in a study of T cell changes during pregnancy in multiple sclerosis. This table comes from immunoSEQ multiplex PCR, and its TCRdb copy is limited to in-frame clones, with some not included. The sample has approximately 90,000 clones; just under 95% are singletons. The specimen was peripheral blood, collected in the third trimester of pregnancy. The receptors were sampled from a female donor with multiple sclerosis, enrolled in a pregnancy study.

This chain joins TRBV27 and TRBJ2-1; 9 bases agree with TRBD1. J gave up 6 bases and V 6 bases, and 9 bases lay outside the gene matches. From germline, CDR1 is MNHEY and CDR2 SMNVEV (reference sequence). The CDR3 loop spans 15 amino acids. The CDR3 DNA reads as TGTGCCAGCAGCCAACCGGGACAGGGCCCCAATGAGCAGTTCTTC. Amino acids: CASSQPGQGPNEQFF.

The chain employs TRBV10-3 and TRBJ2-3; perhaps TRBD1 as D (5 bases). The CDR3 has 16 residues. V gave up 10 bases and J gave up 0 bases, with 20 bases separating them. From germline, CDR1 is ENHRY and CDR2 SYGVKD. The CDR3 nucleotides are TGTGCCACCTACCCTGCAGGGTACAGTAGCACAGATACGCAGTATTTT. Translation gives CATYPAGYSSTDTQYF.